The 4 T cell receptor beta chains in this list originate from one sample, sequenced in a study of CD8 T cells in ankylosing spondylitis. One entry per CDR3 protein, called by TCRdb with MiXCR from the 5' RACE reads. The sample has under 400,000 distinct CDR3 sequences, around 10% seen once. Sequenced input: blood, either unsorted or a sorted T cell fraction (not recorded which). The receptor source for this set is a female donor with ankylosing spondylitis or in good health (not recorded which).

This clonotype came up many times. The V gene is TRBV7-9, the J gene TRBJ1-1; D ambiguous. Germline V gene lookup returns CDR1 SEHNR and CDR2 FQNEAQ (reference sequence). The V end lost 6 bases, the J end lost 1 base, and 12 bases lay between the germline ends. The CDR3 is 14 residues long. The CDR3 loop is CASRDGWQNTEAFF. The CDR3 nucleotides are TGTGCCAGCAGAGATGGGTGGCAGAACACTGAAGCTTTCTTT.

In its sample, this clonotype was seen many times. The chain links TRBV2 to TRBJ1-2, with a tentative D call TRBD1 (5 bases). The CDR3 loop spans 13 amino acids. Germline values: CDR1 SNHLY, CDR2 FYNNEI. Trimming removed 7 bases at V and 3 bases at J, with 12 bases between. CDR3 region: CASKGMVDYGYTF. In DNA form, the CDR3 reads TGTGCCAGCAAGGGGATGGTGGACTATGGCTACACCTTC.

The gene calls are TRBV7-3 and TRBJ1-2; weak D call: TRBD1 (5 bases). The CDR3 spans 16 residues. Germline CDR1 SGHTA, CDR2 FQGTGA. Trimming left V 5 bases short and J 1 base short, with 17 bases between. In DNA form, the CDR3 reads TGTGCCAGCAGCAAAGGCGGGGGGACTCGTAACTATGGCTACACCTTC. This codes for CASSKGGGTRNYGYTF.

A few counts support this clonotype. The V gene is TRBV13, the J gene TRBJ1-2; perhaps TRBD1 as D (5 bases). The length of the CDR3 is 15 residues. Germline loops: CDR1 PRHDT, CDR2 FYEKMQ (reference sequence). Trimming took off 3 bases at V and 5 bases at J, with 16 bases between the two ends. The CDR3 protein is CASSFGEAGRYGYTF. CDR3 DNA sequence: TGTGCCAGCAGCTTCGGCGAGGCAGGGCGATATGGCTACACCTTC.